The 30 T cell receptor beta chains below were found in one sample sequenced in a study of T cell repertoires in cytomegalovirus infection. MiXCR, run by TCRdb on the reads, gives a single entry per CDR3 protein. Of 560,000 or so distinct CDR3 sequences listed, 15% to 20% are singletons. The sequenced sample consisted of CD8+ T cells from PBMCs. The receptors originated from a human donor in good health (CMV status not recorded). Some clones in this sample may be carry-over from other donors' samples.

This rearrangement joins TRBV5-1 to TRBJ1-6, with 8 bases identical to TRBD1. V lost 4 bases and J lost 7; bases outside the gene matches: 4. Germline V lookup: CDR1 SGHRS, CDR2 YFSETQ. This CDR3 region has 14 residues. Here the CDR3 reads CASSAGTGNSPLHF. CDR3 nucleotide sequence: TGCGCCAGCAGCGCTGGGACAGGAAATTCACCCCTCCACTTT.

This clonotype was observed at least ten times. The chain couples TRBV28 to TRBJ2-1, with TRBD1 matching 7 bases. Germline loops: CDR1 MDHEN, CDR2 SYDVKM. V gave up 5 bases and J gave up 0 bases; unmatched junction bases: 7. The CDR3 is 16 residues long. Here the CDR3 DNA reads TGTGCCAGCAGTCCGCTTACAGGGGCCTCCTACAATGAGCAGTTCTTC. It codes for CASSPLTGASYNEQFF.

The chain carries TRBV13 and TRBJ1-2, with TRBD1 matching 7 bases. This CDR3 contains 14 residues. Germline CDR1 is PRHDT and CDR2 is FYEKMQ (reference sequence). V trimming: 6 bases; J trimming: 8 bases; junction bases outside the gene matches: 12. The DNA for the CDR3 is TGTGCCAGCAGTGTCTGGACAGGAAAAAACGGCTACACCTTC. Translated, it gives CASSVWTGKNGYTF.

The gene calls are TRBV28 and TRBJ1-5, with D perhaps matching TRBD1 (6 bases). Per the germline V gene, CDR1 is MDHEN and CDR2 is SYDVKM. V was cut by 3 bases and J by 4 bases, with 13 bases left in between. The CDR3 loop spans 15 amino acids. CDR3 in DNA: TGTGCCAGCAGTTTCTTAACAGGGAGAAATCAGCCCCAGCATTTT. Its translation: CASSFLTGRNQPQHF.

This clonotype was seen many times. The chain links TRBV7-8 to TRBJ2-3, with D possibly TRBD2 on 5 matching bases. This CDR3 region has 15 residues. Germline CDR1 is SGHVS and CDR2 is FQNEAQ. The germline V and J ends were trimmed by 5 bases and 0 bases, with 12 bases remaining between them. The CDR3 reads CASSPRTHSTDTQYF. CDR3 in DNA: TGTGCCAGCAGCCCCCGGACTCATAGCACAGATACGCAGTATTTT.

This clonotype was observed at least ten times. The CDR3 region is CASSTQGQGNQPQHF. The CDR3 nucleotides read TGCGCCAGCAGCACCCAGGGTCAAGGCAATCAGCCCCAGCATTTT. The chain joins TRBV4-1 to TRBJ1-5; possibly TRBD1 for D (5 bases). CDR3 length: 15 residues. Deletions cut 5 bases from V and 2 bases from J, with 13 bases between. Germline V CDR1 and CDR2: MGHRA, YSYEKL.

The chain joins TRBV19 to TRBJ2-1; a possible D gene is TRBD1 (6 bases). Germline V gene data show CDR1 as LNHDA and CDR2 as SQIVND (reference sequence). V lost 3 bases and J lost 7, with 10 bases in between. The CDR3 is 13 amino acids. The CDR3 nucleotides read TGTGCCAGTAGTATCGCCGACAGGAATGAGCAGTTCTTC. Translating it yields CASSIADRNEQFF. Filled out from reference TRBV19 and TRBJ2-1, the complete variable domain reads DGGITQSPKYLFRKEGQNVTLSCEQNLNHDAMYWYRQDPGQGLRLIYYSQIVNDFQKGDIAEGYSVSREKKESFPLTVTSAQKNPTAFYLCASSIADRNEQFFGPGTRLTVL.

This clonotype was seen many times. The CDR3: CASSRRTSGTYEQYF. CDR3 DNA sequence: TGTGCCAGCAGCCGTCGGACTAGCGGTACCTACGAGCAGTACTTC. The V call is TRBV6-2 or TRBV6-3, the J call TRBJ2-7, with 10 nucleotides matching TRBD2. V trimming: 6 bases; J trimming: 2 bases; junction bases outside the gene matches: 7. Germline-derived CDR1 and CDR2 are MNHEY and SVGEGT. The CDR3 is 15 residues long.

The V call is TRBV29-1, the J call TRBJ2-2; D is perhaps TRBD1 (5 bases). V gave up 7 bases and J gave up 2 bases, with 8 bases separating them. This CDR3 spans 12 amino acids. Germline CDR1 SQVTM, CDR2 ANQGSEA. CDR3 loop: CSATENTGELFF. As DNA, the CDR3 is TGCAGCGCGACAGAAAACACCGGGGAGCTGTTTTTT.

This clonotype has at least ten counts. The genes are TRBV7-9 and TRBJ2-1; 10 bases are a match to TRBD2. The junction had 10 bases not matched to a gene; V was cut back by 5 bases and J by 9 bases. The CDR3 runs to 15 residues. Germline values: CDR1 SEHNR, CDR2 FQNEAQ (reference sequence). CDR3 in DNA: TGTGCCAGCAGCCCGGGACTAGCGCCAGAAGGTGAGCAGTTCTTC. It translates to CASSPGLAPEGEQFF.

In its sample, this clonotype was seen many times. The V and J genes are TRBV20-1 and TRBJ2-5; 9 bases match TRBD2. The CDR3 spans 15 residues. After removal of 0 bases from V and 8 bases from J, the junction contained 10 bases not matched to a gene. Looked up from germline, CDR1 is DFQATT and CDR2 is SNEGSKA (reference sequence). DNA for the CDR3: TGCAGTGCTAGAGATGGTGGGGCGGGGGGGCCTACCCAGTACTTC. Amino acid sequence: CSARDGGAGGPTQYF.

This clonotype occurred a few times. The V call is TRBV12-3 or TRBV12-4, the J call TRBJ2-7; 9 positions agree with TRBD1. V lost 6 bases, J lost 4 bases, and 4 bases stayed unmatched. The CDR3 covers 13 residues. The CDR3 loop reads CASRPTGGYEQYF. The CDR3 DNA sequence: TGTGCCAGCAGGCCGACAGGGGGGTACGAGCAGTACTTC.

This clonotype was seen at least ten times. The chain couples TRBV7-9 to TRBJ2-2; D unresolved. Trimming cost V 5 bases and J 5 bases, with 15 bases left between them. Germline values: CDR1 SEHNR, CDR2 FQNEAQ (reference sequence). CDR3 length equals 15 residues. CDR3 in amino acids: CASSGRLEATGELFF. The CDR3 bases are TGTGCCAGCAGCGGCCGACTTGAAGCGACCGGGGAGCTGTTTTTT.

The V call is TRBV7-3, the J call TRBJ1-1, with TRBD1 matching 8 bases. CDR1 is SGHTA and CDR2 is FQGTGA in the germline V gene. V shed 0 bases and J 1 base; nucleotides not matched to a gene: 7. The CDR3 runs to 17 residues. Here the CDR3 reads CASSLTGSGGRNTEAFF. CDR3 in DNA: TGTGCCAGCAGCTTAACAGGCTCAGGGGGCAGGAACACTGAAGCTTTCTTT.

The rearrangement links TRBV27 to TRBJ2-1; D is uncertain. CDR3 length: 15 amino acids. CDR1 MNHEY and CDR2 SMNVEV come from the germline V gene (reference sequence). V was shortened by 6 bases and J by 0 bases, with 12 bases between the two germline ends. The CDR3 DNA reads as TGTGCCAGCAGCTTCGAGTGGCGCTCCTACAATGAGCAGTTCTTC. Its translation is CASSFEWRSYNEQFF.

This clonotype was seen at least ten times. The chain carries TRBV10-1 and TRBJ2-3; D not certain. Germline CDR1 WNHNN, CDR2 SYGVQD (reference sequence). This CDR3 has 13 residues. V was clipped by 2 bases and J by 2 bases, with 5 bases between them. The CDR3 loop is CASSEKFTDTQYF. Here the CDR3 DNA reads TGCGCCAGCAGTGAGAAGTTCACAGATACGCAGTATTTT.

This clonotype was detected ten times or more. The CDR3 DNA is TGTGCCAGCAGAAGTGGAGGGGATAGCAATCAGCCCCAGCATTTT. This codes for CASRSGGDSNQPQHF. The chain carries TRBV6-5 and TRBJ1-5; weak D call: TRBD1 (5 bases). V shed 6 bases and J shed 0 bases, with 12 bases lying between them. Germline-derived CDR1 and CDR2 are MNHEY and SVGAGI. This CDR3 region has 15 residues.

In this sample, this clonotype turned up many times. CDR3: CAISETSGSYEQYF. CDR3 nucleotide sequence: TGTGCCATCAGTGAGACTAGCGGTTCCTACGAGCAGTACTTC. The V call is TRBV10-3, the J call TRBJ2-7; TRBD2 aligns across 8 bases. The germline gives CDR1 ENHRY, CDR2 SYGVKD. This CDR3 spans 14 amino acids. Trimming removed 2 bases from V and 1 base from J; junction bases left unmatched: 1.

This clonotype was counted a few times. The chain employs TRBV20-1 and TRBJ1-6; a weak D match, TRBD1 (6 bases). Trimming shortened V by 0 bases and J by 9 bases, and 15 bases separated the two germline ends. Germline V lookup: CDR1 DFQATT, CDR2 SNEGSKA (reference sequence). The CDR3 length is 15 residues. In DNA, the CDR3 is TGCAGTGCTAGAGATGCCACAGGGAGAGGTTCACCCCTCCACTTT. This sequence encodes CSARDATGRGSPLHF.

This clonotype was seen more than once but under ten times. The chain recombines TRBV7-9 with TRBJ2-5, with D unclear. The CDR3 spans 13 residues. V was trimmed by 1 base and J by 3 bases, leaving 6 bases between them. Germline values: CDR1 SEHNR, CDR2 FQNEAQ (reference sequence). The CDR3 coding sequence is TGTGCCAGCAGCTTAGTGGCGAAAGAGACCCAGTACTTC. Its protein product is CASSLVAKETQYF.

This chain links TRBV9 with TRBJ2-1, with a weak D call TRBD2 (9 bases). Trimming left V 6 bases short and J 6 bases short, with 25 bases between. The CDR3 is 17 residues long. Germline-derived CDR1 and CDR2 are SGDLS and YYNGEE. The CDR3 DNA is TGTGCCAGCAACTACAGGGGGGGCCTAGCGGGACGCAATGAGCAGTTCTTC. Amino acid sequence: CASNYRGGLAGRNEQFF.

This clonotype was seen ten or more times. V and J are TRBV12-3 or TRBV12-4 and TRBJ2-1, with TRBD2 identical over 9 bases. This CDR3 comprises 17 residues. V dropped 3 bases and J dropped 7; count of bases not matched to a gene: 13. This CDR3 is CASSLMGWTSVLNEQFF. The CDR3 coding sequence is TGTGCCAGCAGTTTGATGGGGTGGACTAGCGTTTTAAATGAGCAGTTCTTC.

The rearrangement joins TRBV5-4 to TRBJ1-2, with a possible D match to TRBD1 (5 bases). Trimming shortened V by 4 bases and J by 7 bases, and 17 bases separated the two germline ends. The CDR3 extends over 14 amino acids. Germline CDR1 and CDR2: SGHNT and YYREEE (reference sequence). The CDR3 here is CASSPRGGNLGYTF. The CDR3 DNA reads as TGTGCCAGCAGCCCGCGTGGGGGAAATCTTGGCTACACCTTC.

The genes are TRBV20-1 and TRBJ1-5, with a weak D call TRBD1 (5 bases). Trimming took off 0 bases at V and 0 bases at J, with 15 bases between the two ends. Germline CDR1 is DFQATT and CDR2 is SNEGSKA (reference sequence). The CDR3 is 17 residues long. CDR3 loop: CSARDPREFYSNQPQHF. The CDR3, as DNA: TGCAGTGCTAGAGATCCCAGGGAGTTTTATAGCAATCAGCCCCAGCATTTT.

V is TRBV28 and J is TRBJ1-5; D perhaps matches TRBD1 (5 bases). Between the trimmed V and J ends, which lost 3 bases and 8 bases, there was a span of 17 bases. The CDR3 is 15 residues long. Germline V CDR1 and CDR2: MDHEN, SYDVKM. The CDR3 DNA reads TGTGCCAGCAGTTTCGGGCAGGGCCTGGTTGAGCCCCAGCATTTT. It yields the protein CASSFGQGLVEPQHF.

This clonotype was observed a few times. V is TRBV6-5 and J is TRBJ1-5; maybe TRBD1 (5 bases). From germline, CDR1 is MNHEY and CDR2 SVGAGI. With 4 bases removed from V and 5 bases from J, the gap between germline ends came to 9 bases. This CDR3 region has 13 residues. This CDR3 reads CASSLVGDQPQHF. DNA for the CDR3: TGTGCCAGCAGTTTAGTGGGGGATCAGCCCCAGCATTTT.

This clonotype was recorded at least ten times. V usage is TRBV6-5 and J usage is TRBJ1-1; no reliable D call. Germline V gene data show CDR1 as MNHEY and CDR2 as SVGAGI. V was cut by 4 bases and J by 7 bases, with 10 bases left in between. CDR3 length: 12 residues. The DNA of the CDR3 is TGTGCCAGCAGTTCTGGAAACCTTGAAGCTTTCTTT. It specifies CASSSGNLEAFF.

This chain links TRBV27 with TRBJ2-1, with 11 bases lining up with TRBD2. The germline gives CDR1 MNHEY, CDR2 SMNVEV (reference sequence). J was trimmed by 4 bases and V by 3 bases; bases with no gene match: 11. The CDR3 spans 18 residues. The chain's CDR3 is CASSFFSGGAYLYNEQFF. The DNA for the CDR3 is TGTGCCAGCAGTTTTTTTAGCGGGGGGGCCTACCTTTACAATGAGCAGTTCTTC.

CDR3 loop: CSVGGGGEQYF. The CDR3 DNA follows: TGCAGCGTTGGAGGGGGAGGCGAGCAGTACTTC. This chain links TRBV29-1 with TRBJ2-7; tentatively, D is TRBD1 or TRBD2 (6 bases each). The CDR3 spans 11 residues. Trimming stripped 4 bases from V and 6 bases from J, with 10 bases between. The V gene's germline CDR1 is SQVTM and CDR2 ANQGSEA.

This clonotype appeared many times. This chain joins TRBV7-8 and TRBJ2-3; D is undetermined. CDR3 size: 12 residues. CDR1 is SGHVS, CDR2 FQNEAQ, per germline. V dropped 4 bases and J dropped 4 bases, with 6 bases sitting between them. CDR3 amino acids: CASSSTPDTQYF. The CDR3, as DNA: TGTGCCAGCAGCTCAACCCCAGATACGCAGTATTTT.